The sequence of this TCR beta chain was determined in a study of CD8+ T cells in alopecia areata. Study-wide context: Treated patients took oral tofacitinib at 5 to 10 mg twice daily. Tofacitinib therapy lasting 6 to 18 months was followed by 6 months off drug.

Extracted RNA was reverse transcribed into cDNA, the sequencing template. Sequencing used immunoSEQ multiplex PCR; TCRdb keeps in-frame clones, though not all of them. This sample has 150,000 to 200,000 clones, with 59% found just once. V was clipped by 5 bases and J by 0 bases, with 8 bases between them. CDR1 and CDR2 (germline): SGHRS, YFSETQ. The CDR3 has 13 amino acids. The specimen comprised CD4+ T cells sorted from blood, sampled at week 0. The TCR sequence derives from a human donor with alopecia areata. J is TRBJ1-2 and V is TRBV5-1; D remains ambiguous. Here the CDR3 reads CASSGRANYGYTF. For the CDR3, the DNA is TGCGCCAGCAGTGGCAGAGCTAACTATGGCTACACCTTC.